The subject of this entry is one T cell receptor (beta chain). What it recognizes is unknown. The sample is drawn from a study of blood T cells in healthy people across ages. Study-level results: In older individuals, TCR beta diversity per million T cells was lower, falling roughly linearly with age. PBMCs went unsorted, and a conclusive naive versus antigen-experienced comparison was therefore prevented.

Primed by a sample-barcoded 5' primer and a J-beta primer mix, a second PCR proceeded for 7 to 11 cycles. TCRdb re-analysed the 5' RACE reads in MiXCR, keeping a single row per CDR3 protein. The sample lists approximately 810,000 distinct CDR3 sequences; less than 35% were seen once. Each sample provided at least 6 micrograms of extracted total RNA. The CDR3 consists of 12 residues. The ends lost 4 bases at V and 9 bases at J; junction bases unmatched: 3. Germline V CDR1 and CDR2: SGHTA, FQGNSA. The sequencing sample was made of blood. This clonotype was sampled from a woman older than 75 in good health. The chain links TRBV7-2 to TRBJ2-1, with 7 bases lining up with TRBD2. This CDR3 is CASSSLAGEQFF. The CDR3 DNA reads TGTGCCAGCAGCTCATTAGCGGGTGAGCAGTTCTTC. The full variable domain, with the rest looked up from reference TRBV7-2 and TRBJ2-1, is GAGVSQSPSNKVTEKGKDVELRCDPISGHTALYWYRQSLGQGLEFLIYFQGNSAPDKSGLPSDRFSAERTGGSVSTLTIQRTQQEDSAVYLCASSSLAGEQFFGPGTRLTVL.